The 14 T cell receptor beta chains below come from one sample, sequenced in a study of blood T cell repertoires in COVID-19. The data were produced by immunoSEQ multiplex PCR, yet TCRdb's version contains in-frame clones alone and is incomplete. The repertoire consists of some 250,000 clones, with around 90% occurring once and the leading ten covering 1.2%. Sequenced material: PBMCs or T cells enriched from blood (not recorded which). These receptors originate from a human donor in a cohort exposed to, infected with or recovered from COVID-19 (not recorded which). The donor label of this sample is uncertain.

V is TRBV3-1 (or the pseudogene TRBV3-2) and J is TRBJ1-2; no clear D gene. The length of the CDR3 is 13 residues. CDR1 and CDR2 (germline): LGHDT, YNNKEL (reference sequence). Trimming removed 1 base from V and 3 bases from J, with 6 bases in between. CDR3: CASSQVRDYGYTF. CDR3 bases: TGTGCCAGCAGCCAAGTCCGGGACTATGGCTACACCTTC.

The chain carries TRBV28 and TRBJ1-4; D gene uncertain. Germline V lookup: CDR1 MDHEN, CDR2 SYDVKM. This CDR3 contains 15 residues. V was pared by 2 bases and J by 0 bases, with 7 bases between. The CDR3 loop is CASSLPRATNEKLFF. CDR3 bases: TGTGCCAGCAGTTTACCCCGGGCAACTAATGAAAAACTGTTTTTT.

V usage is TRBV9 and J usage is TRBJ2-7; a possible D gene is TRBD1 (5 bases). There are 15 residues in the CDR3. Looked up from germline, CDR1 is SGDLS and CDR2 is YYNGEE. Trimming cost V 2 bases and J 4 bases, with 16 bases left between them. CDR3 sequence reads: CASSVDSSPGYEQYF. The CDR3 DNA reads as TGTGCCAGCAGCGTCGACAGTTCCCCCGGGTACGAGCAGTACTTC.

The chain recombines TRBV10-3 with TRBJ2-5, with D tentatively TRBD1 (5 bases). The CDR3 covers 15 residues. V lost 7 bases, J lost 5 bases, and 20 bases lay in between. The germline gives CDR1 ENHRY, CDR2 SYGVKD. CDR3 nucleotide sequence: TGTGCCATCACCCGAACCGATAGGCCAGGGGAGACCCAGTACTTC. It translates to CAITRTDRPGETQYF.

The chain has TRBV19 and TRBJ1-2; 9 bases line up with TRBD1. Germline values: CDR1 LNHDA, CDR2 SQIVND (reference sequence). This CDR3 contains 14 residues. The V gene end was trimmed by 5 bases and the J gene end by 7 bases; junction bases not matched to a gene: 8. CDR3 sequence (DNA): TGTGCCAGTAGTCCCTGGACAGGGGATGGTGGCTACACCTTC. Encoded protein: CASSPWTGDGGYTF.

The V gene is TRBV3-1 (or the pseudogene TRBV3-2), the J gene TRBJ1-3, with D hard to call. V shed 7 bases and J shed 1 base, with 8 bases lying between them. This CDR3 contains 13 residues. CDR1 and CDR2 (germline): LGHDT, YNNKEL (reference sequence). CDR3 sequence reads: CASTIQSGNTIYF. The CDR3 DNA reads TGTGCCAGCACGATACAATCTGGAAACACCATATATTTT.

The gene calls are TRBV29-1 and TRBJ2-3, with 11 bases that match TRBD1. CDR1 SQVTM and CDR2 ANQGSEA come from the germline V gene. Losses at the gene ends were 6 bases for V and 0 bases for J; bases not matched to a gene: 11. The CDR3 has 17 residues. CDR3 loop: CSVAKGQGVSSTDTQYF. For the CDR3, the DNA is TGCAGCGTCGCGAAGGGACAGGGGGTATCCAGCACAGATACGCAGTATTTT.

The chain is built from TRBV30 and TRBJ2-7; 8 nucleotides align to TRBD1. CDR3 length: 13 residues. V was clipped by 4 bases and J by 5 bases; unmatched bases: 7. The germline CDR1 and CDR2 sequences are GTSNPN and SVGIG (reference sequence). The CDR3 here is CAWTTGDFDEQYF. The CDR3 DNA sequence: TGTGCCTGGACGACAGGGGATTTCGACGAGCAGTACTTC.

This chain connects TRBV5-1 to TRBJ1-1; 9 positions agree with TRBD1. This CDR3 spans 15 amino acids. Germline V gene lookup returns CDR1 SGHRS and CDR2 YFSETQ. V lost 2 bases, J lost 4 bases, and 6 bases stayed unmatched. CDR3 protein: CASSFPGTGSTEAFF. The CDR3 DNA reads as TGCGCCAGCAGCTTCCCCGGGACAGGGAGCACTGAAGCTTTCTTT.

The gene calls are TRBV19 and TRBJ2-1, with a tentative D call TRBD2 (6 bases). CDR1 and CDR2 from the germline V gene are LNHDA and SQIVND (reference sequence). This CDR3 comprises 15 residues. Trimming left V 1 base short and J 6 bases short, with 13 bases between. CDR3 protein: CASSIGGTHRNEQFF. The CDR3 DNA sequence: TGTGCCAGTAGTATAGGGGGGACTCACCGCAATGAGCAGTTCTTC.

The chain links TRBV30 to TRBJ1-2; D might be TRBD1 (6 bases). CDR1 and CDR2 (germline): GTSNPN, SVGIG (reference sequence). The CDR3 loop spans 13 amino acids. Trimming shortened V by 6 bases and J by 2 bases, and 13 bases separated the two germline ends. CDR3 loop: CACPTGRNYGYTF. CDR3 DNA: TGTGCCTGTCCTACAGGGAGAAACTATGGCTACACCTTC.

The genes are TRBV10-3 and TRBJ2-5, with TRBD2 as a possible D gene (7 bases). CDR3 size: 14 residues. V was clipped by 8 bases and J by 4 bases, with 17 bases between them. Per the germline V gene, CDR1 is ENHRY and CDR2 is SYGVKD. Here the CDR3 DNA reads TGTGCCATCGCGCCGGGGGGCAGGCGAGAGACCCAGTACTTC. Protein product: CAIAPGGRRETQYF.

The CDR3 coding sequence is TGCAGCGTTCAGGGCGAAAATCAGCCCCAGCATTTT. As protein: CSVQGENQPQHF. J is TRBJ1-5 and V is TRBV29-1; D possibly corresponds to TRBD1 (5 bases). Trimming left V 5 bases short and J 4 bases short, with 9 bases between. Per the germline V gene, CDR1 is SQVTM and CDR2 is ANQGSEA. CDR3 size: 12 residues. Supplemented by reference TRBV29-1 and TRBJ1-5, the full variable domain reads SAVISQKPSRDICQRGTSLTIQCQVDSQVTMMFWYRQQPGQSLTLIATANQGSEATYESGFVIDKFPISRPNLTFSTLTVSNMSPEDSSIYLCSVQGENQPQHFGDGTRLSIL.

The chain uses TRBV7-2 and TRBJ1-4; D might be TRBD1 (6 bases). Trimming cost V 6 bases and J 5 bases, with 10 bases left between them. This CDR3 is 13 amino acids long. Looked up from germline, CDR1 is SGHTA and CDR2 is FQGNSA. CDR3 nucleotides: TGTGCCAGCAGACAGGGTTTCAATGAAAAACTGTTTTTT. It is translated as CASRQGFNEKLFF.